The subject of this entry is one T cell receptor (beta chain). Only CD45RO-negative cells positively selected for CCR7 counted as naive CD8 cells, so terminally differentiated effector memory CD45RA+ cells were excluded. Using immunoSEQ multiplex PCR, the repertoire was profiled, and TCRdb retains in-frame clones only, with some absent. The profile shows hundreds of thousands of clones, about 98% of them singletons. The CDR3 runs to 17 residues. Germline CDR1 is SGHAT and CDR2 is FQNNGV. V lost 4 bases and J lost 5; bases outside the gene matches: 13. These data come from a study of shared clonotypes between healthy human individuals.

Sequencing was performed on naive CD8+ T cells sorted from blood. The origin of this receptor is a man aged 25 to 40 in good health. This sequence joins TRBV11-2 and TRBJ2-1; 8 nucleotides match TRBD1. In DNA form, the CDR3 reads TGTGCCAGCAGCTGGGGACGACAGGGGAGGATCCACAATGAGCAGTTCTTC. Encoded protein: CASSWGRQGRIHNEQFF.